The rows below give T cell receptor beta chains drawn from one sample of a study of control samples from healthy donors and cancer patients. Measured with immunoSEQ multiplex PCR; TCRdb has only the in-frame clones, and not every one. The sample comprises about 100,000 clones, 85% to 95% of which are singletons, and less than 10% rests with the top ten. The material sequenced was blood. Source of these receptors: a man aged 18 to 29 in good health. CDR3s leave out the opening cysteine and the closing phenylalanine or tryptophan. Each record gives: V gene, D gene, CDR3 protein. The D gene is left open where the match is weak.

>TRBV6-4|.
ASSDGASRGQPQH
>TRBV27|TRBD2
ASGRDYSYEQY
>TRBV18|TRBD1
ASSSQGARSPLH
>TRBV19|TRBD1
ASSRTGGNTEAF
>TRBV4-2|.
ASSQASGTKRGTEAF
>TRBV10-1|.
ASSESGEEGRNQPQH
>TRBV20-1|.
SASPPGHKTQY
>TRBV19|.
ASNSGRREGNQPQH
>TRBV19|.
ASSLEKGSGYGYT
>TRBV11-3|TRBD1
ASSSGQAYNEQF
>TRBV19|TRBD1
ATVGQGKDYGYT
>TRBV11-2|.
ASSPSNRIAYT
>TRBV5-5|.
ASSLFSLDGYT
>TRBV19|.
ASIGQSNQPQH
>TRBV5-1|.
ASSLVVQTLSSYNSPLH
>TRBV11-2|.
ASSPGTYNEQF
>TRBV2|.
ASSENEKLF